Given below is one TCR beta chain in context. Its antigen is not identified. Sequencing targeted TCR beta in blood CD8+ and CD4+ T cells. This specimen belongs to a study of CD8 T cells in Susac syndrome. Turning to the study itself: The sequenced Susac syndrome patients included about six who had clinically active disease and eight who were in remission. When their blood was taken, the Susac syndrome patients had either not yet had any therapy, were taking corticosteroids, or were taking intravenous immunoglobulin alone.

Study-wide findings and caveats: Only a relatively small number of individuals were included in the TCR sequencing and HLA analysis.

An amount of RNA that ranged from roughly 0.45 to 1 ug was reverse transcribed with random hexamers. TCRdb analysed the immunoSEQ multiplex PCR reads with MiXCR anew, one entry per CDR3 protein. The table lists about 200,000 distinct CDR3 sequences, roughly 91% of them singletons. The source material was CD4+ T cells from PBMCs. The TCR was taken from a human donor with Susac syndrome.

The DNA for the CDR3 is TGTGCCAGCAGTTACTCCCCGATGGGGAGGGAAAGGGAAAAACTGTTTTTT. Its translation: CASSYSPMGREREKLFF. The rearrangement links TRBV6-5 to TRBJ1-4; no firm D call. The CDR3 loop spans 17 amino acids. The germline V gene encodes CDR1 MNHEY and CDR2 SVGAGI. Trimming took 0 bases from V and 8 from J, leaving 19 bases between them.